The 10 T cell receptor beta chains below all came from one sample that was sequenced in a study of response to subunit inactivated influenza vaccine. Each CDR3 protein is one row after TCRdb ran MiXCR on the RT-PCR reads. This table has approximately 500,000 distinct CDR3 sequences, roughly 13% appearing once. Material: PBMCs from blood, obtained roughly 48 days after vaccination. These receptors were obtained from a man aged 45-65 years who received an inactivated influenza vaccine.

This clonotype was observed at least ten times. This chain uses TRBV11-2 with TRBJ2-4; D is uncertain. CDR1 and CDR2 from the germline V gene are SGHAT and FQNNGV. Trimming stripped 1 base from V and 0 bases from J, with 16 bases between. There are 18 residues in the CDR3. The CDR3 bases are TGTGCCAGCAGCTTAGGTCGTATTGCGGCGCTAGCCAAAAACATTCAGTACTTC. Its translation: CASSLGRIAALAKNIQYF.

This clonotype has only a few counts. The CDR3 coding sequence is TGTGCCACCCCGCGGAGGGACAGGGGCCCCATCACAGATACGCAGTATTTT. It yields the protein CATPRRDRGPITDTQYF. This rearrangement joins TRBV25-1 to TRBJ2-3; 10 bases are a match to TRBD1. Germline CDR1 and CDR2: MGHDK and SYGVNS. After removal of 10 bases from V and 2 bases from J, the junction contained 15 bases not matched to a gene. The CDR3 has 17 residues. Full variable domain (missing parts from reference TRBV25-1 and TRBJ2-3): EADIYQTPRYLVIGTGKKITLECSQTMGHDKMYWYQQDPGMELHLIHYSYGVNSTEKGDLSSESTVSRIRTEHFPLTLESARPSHTSQYLCATPRRDRGPITDTQYFGPGTRLTVL.

This clonotype was seen a few times. J is TRBJ2-5 and V is TRBV20-1, with 11 bases that match TRBD2. The germline V gene encodes CDR1 DFQATT and CDR2 SNEGSKA (reference sequence). The length of the CDR3 is 14 residues. With 8 bases clipped from V and 2 bases from J, the junction kept 7 bases outside the gene matches. DNA for the CDR3: TGCAGTTCCAGACTAGCGGGAAGGCAAGAGACCCAGTACTTC. It codes for CSSRLAGRQETQYF.

This clonotype was picked up a small number of times. The genes are TRBV24-1 and TRBJ2-1, with 7 bases identical to TRBD1. V trimming: 2 bases; J trimming: 1 base; junction bases outside the gene matches: 7. The germline V gene encodes CDR1 KGHDR and CDR2 SFDVKD. The CDR3 totals 17 residues. The CDR3 is CATSDSPPGQSYNEQFF. For the CDR3, the DNA is TGTGCCACCAGTGATTCCCCGCCGGGACAGTCCTACAATGAGCAGTTCTTC.

This chain joins TRBV28 and TRBJ2-6; no clear D. The germline V gene encodes CDR1 MDHEN and CDR2 SYDVKM. CDR3 length equals 15 residues. V gave up 1 base and J gave up 0 bases, with 4 bases separating them. The CDR3 protein is CASSLSLSGANVLTF. The CDR3 nucleotides read TGTGCCAGCAGTTTATCTCTCTCTGGGGCCAACGTCCTGACTTTC. The variable domain in full, with the rest retrieved from reference TRBV28 and TRBJ2-6, is DVKVTQSSRYLVKRTGEKVFLECVQDMDHENMFWYRQDPGLGLRLIYFSYDVKMKEKGDIPEGYSVSREKKERFSLILESASTNQTSMYLCASSLSLSGANVLTFGAGSRLTVL.

J is TRBJ2-5 and V is TRBV5-1, with D tentatively TRBD1 (6 bases). The CDR3 runs to 15 residues. Per the germline V gene, CDR1 is SGHRS and CDR2 is YFSETQ. V dropped 0 bases and J dropped 4 bases, with 13 bases sitting between them. Here the CDR3 reads CASSLGDTRGETQYF. Here the CDR3 DNA reads TGCGCCAGCAGCTTGGGGGACACTCGAGGAGAGACCCAGTACTTC.

This clonotype was detected only a few times. J is TRBJ2-3 and V is TRBV20-1, with 12 bases identical to TRBD2. The germline V gene has CDR1 DFQATT and CDR2 SNEGSKA (reference sequence). The CDR3 is made up of 14 amino acids. V lost 5 bases and J lost 4; bases outside the gene matches: 4. The CDR3 here is CSALAGGRSDTQYF. The CDR3 DNA reads as TGCAGTGCTCTAGCGGGGGGGCGTTCAGATACGCAGTATTTT.

This clonotype has at least ten counts. This chain joins TRBV12-3 or TRBV12-4 and TRBJ1-1; possibly TRBD1 for D (5 bases). This CDR3 contains 13 residues. V was pared by 3 bases and J by 5 bases, with 10 bases between. Here the CDR3 DNA reads TGTGCCAGCAGTTTTAAGGGGAGTACTGAAGCTTTCTTT. Its protein product is CASSFKGSTEAFF.

The CDR3 loop is CSASYKNTGELFF. CDR3 sequence (DNA): TGCAGTGCTAGCTACAAAAACACCGGGGAGCTGTTTTTT. This rearrangement joins TRBV20-1 to TRBJ2-2; D remains ambiguous. This CDR3 comprises 13 residues. Germline lookup yields CDR1 DFQATT and CDR2 SNEGSKA (reference sequence). The V end was cut by 3 bases, the J end by 2 bases, with 7 bases between.

Only a few counts were recorded for this clonotype. This sequence joins TRBV20-1 and TRBJ2-3; 8 bases line up with TRBD1. Losses at the gene ends were 5 bases for V and 3 bases for J; bases not matched to a gene: 7. CDR1 and CDR2 from the germline V gene are DFQATT and SNEGSKA (reference sequence). The CDR3 has 14 residues. CDR3 amino acids: CSAPDRGGTDTQYF. CDR3 nucleotide sequence: TGCAGTGCTCCAGACAGGGGAGGAACAGATACGCAGTATTTT.